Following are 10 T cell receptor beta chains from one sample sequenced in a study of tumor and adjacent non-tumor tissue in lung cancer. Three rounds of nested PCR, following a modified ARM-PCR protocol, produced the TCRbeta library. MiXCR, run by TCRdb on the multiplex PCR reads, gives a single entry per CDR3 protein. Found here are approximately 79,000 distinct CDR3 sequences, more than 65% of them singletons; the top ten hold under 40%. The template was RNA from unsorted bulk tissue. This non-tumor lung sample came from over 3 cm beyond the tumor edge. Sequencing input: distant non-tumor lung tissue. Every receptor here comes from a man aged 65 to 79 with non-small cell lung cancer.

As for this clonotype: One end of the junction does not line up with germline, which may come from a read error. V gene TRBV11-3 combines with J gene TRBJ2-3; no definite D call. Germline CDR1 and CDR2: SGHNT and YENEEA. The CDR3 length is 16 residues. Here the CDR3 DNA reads TGTGACAGCAGCTTGGCACGGATAGGCTTTGGAGATACGCAGTATTTT. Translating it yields CDSSLARIGFGDTQYF. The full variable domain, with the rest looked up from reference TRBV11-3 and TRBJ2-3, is EAGVVQSPRYKIIEKKQPVAFWCNPISGHNTLYWYLQNLGQGPELLIRYENEEAVDDSQLPKDRFSAERLKGVDSTLKIQPAELGDSAVYLCDSSLARIGFGDTQYFGPGTRLTVL.

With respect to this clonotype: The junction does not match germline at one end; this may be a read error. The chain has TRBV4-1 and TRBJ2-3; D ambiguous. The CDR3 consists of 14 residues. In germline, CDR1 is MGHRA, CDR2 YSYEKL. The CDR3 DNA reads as TGCGCCAGCAGCCAAGGGGCATCAAGAGAAACGCAATATTTT. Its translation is CASSQGASRETQYF.

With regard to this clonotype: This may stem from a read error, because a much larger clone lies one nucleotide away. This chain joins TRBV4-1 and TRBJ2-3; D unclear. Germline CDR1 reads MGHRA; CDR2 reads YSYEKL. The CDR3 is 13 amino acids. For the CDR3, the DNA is TGCGACAGCAGCCAACAGACCCCAGATACGCAGTATTTT. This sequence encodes CDSSQQTPDTQYF.

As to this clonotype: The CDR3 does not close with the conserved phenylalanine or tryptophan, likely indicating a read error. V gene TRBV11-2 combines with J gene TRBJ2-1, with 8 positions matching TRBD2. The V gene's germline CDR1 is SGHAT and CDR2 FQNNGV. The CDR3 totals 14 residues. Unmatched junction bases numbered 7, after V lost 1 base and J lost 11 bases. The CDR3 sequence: CASSLAGGRNKQFL. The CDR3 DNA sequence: TGTGCCAGCAGCTTAGCGGGGGGGCGGAATAAGCAGTTCCTC.

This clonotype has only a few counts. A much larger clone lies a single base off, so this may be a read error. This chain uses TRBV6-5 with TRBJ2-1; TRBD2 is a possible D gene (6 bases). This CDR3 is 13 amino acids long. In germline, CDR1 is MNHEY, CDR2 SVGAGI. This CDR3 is CASNYRLDSEQFF. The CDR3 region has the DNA TGTGCCAGCAATTACCGACTAGACAGTGAGCAGTTCTTC.

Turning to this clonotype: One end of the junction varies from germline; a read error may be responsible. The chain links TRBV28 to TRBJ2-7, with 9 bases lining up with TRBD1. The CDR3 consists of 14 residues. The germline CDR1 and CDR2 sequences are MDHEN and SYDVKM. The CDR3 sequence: CACSLSTGGYKQYF. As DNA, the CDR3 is TGTGCCTGCAGTTTGTCCACAGGGGGCTACAAGCAGTACTTC.

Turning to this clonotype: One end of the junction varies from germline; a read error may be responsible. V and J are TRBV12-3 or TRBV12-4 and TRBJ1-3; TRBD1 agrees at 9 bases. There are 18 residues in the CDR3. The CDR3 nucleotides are TGTGCCAGCTGTCGTCCCGGGACAGGGATAGGCTCTGGAAACACCATGTATTTT. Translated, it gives CASCRPGTGIGSGNTMYF.

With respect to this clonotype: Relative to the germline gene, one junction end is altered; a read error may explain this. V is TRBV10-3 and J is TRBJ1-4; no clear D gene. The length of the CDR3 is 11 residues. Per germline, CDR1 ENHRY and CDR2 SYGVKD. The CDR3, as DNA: TGTGCCGTCAGTGAGGGCGAAAAAGTGTTTTTT. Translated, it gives CAVSEGEKVFF.

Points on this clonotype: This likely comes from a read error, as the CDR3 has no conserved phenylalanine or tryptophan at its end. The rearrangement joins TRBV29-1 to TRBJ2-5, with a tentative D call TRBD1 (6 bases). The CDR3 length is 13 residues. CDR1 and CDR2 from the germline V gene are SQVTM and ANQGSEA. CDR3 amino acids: CCVADRFQETQYL. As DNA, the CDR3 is TGCTGTGTGGCCGACAGGTTCCAGGAGACCCAGTACCTC.

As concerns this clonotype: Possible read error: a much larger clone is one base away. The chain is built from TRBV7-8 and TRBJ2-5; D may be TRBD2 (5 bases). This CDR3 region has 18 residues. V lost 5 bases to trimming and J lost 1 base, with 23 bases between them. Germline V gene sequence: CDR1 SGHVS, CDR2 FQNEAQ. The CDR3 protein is CASSIRMSRGSRQETQYF. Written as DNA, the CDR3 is TGTGCCAGCAGCATAAGGATGTCTAGAGGGAGCCGCCAAGAGACCCAGTACTTC.